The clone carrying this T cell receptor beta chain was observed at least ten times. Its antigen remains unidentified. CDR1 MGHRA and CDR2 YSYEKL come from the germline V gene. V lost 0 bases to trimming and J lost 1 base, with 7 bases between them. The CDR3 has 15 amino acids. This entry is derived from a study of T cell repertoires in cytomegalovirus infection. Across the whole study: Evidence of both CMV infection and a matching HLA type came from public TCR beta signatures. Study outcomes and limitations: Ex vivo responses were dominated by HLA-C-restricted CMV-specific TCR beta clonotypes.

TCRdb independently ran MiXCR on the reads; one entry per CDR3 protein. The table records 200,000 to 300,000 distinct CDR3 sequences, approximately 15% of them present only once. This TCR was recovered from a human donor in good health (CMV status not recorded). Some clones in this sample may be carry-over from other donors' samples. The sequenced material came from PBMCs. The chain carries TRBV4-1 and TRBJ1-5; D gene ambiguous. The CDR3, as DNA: TGCGCCAGCAGCCAAGATTGGGGAAGCAATCAGCCCCAGCATTTT. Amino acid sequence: CASSQDWGSNQPQHF.